The rows below give T cell receptor beta chains drawn from one sample of a study of technical replicates of blood from four donors. The table came from immunoSEQ multiplex PCR; TCRdb's copy has only in-frame clones and leaves some out. The sample has approximately 51,000 clones; about 93% are singletons. The sequenced material came from PBMCs. These receptors were obtained from a human donor in good health. Some clones in this sample may be carry-over from other donors' samples. Both conserved end residues are trimmed from each CDR3. Each record gives: V gene, D gene, J gene, CDR3 protein. The D gene is left open where the match is weak.

V gene: TRBV7-2; D gene: .; J gene: TRBJ2-4; CDR3 protein: ASSRFDRKGIQY
V gene: TRBV5-4; D gene: .; J gene: TRBJ1-1; CDR3 protein: ASGVTGRYTEAF
V gene: TRBV2; D gene: .; J gene: TRBJ2-5; CDR3 protein: ASRPRGGGETQY
V gene: TRBV6-5; D gene: .; J gene: TRBJ2-5; CDR3 protein: ASSSYETQY
V gene: TRBV10-3; D gene: TRBD1; J gene: TRBJ1-2; CDR3 protein: AISAGQGIGYT
V gene: TRBV11-2; D gene: .; J gene: TRBJ2-5; CDR3 protein: ASSLVSSLGETQY
V gene: TRBV5-1; D gene: TRBD2; J gene: TRBJ2-1; CDR3 protein: ASRDGGEWNEQF
V gene: TRBV11-2; D gene: .; J gene: TRBJ2-2; CDR3 protein: ASSGANTGELF
V gene: TRBV7-9; D gene: .; J gene: TRBJ2-7; CDR3 protein: ASSTRIGYEQY
V gene: TRBV6-1; D gene: .; J gene: TRBJ1-3; CDR3 protein: ASQPGHNSGNTIY
V gene: TRBV6-1; D gene: TRBD1; J gene: TRBJ2-7; CDR3 protein: ASRTGQSSYEQY
V gene: TRBV6-6; D gene: .; J gene: TRBJ2-7; CDR3 protein: ASRKQGAHEQY
V gene: TRBV9; D gene: TRBD2; J gene: TRBJ2-7; CDR3 protein: ASSVGSSGSQY
V gene: TRBV6-1; D gene: .; J gene: TRBJ1-6; CDR3 protein: ASSEEGRFYSPLH
V gene: TRBV5-6; D gene: TRBD1; J gene: TRBJ2-2; CDR3 protein: ASSLTGVDGELF
V gene: TRBV6-5; D gene: TRBD2; J gene: TRBJ2-7; CDR3 protein: ASSSHSGNDEQY
V gene: TRBV6-1; D gene: TRBD2; J gene: TRBJ2-6; CDR3 protein: ASSERLAGAGANVLT
V gene: TRBV27; D gene: TRBD1; J gene: TRBJ2-1; CDR3 protein: ASSFVGQGSYNEQF
V gene: TRBV14; D gene: TRBD1; J gene: TRBJ1-2; CDR3 protein: ASSLQQGGYGYT
V gene: TRBV29-1; D gene: .; J gene: TRBJ1-1; CDR3 protein: SVEAQDTEAF
V gene: TRBV6-6; D gene: TRBD2; J gene: TRBJ2-1; CDR3 protein: ASSYRAGGSGNEQF
V gene: TRBV6-5; D gene: .; J gene: TRBJ2-7; CDR3 protein: ASSYSPVRGGEQY
V gene: TRBV5-1; D gene: .; J gene: TRBJ2-7; CDR3 protein: ASSLDGSSYEQY